This TCR beta chain was found in a study of blood T cell repertoires in COVID-19. As for the study in general: There were acute and convalescent COVID-19 samples, and they came from the United States, Italy and Spain. Sources were T cells, B-cell-depleted T cells, or PBMCs; the material itself was cDNA or gDNA.

The germline V and J ends were trimmed by 4 bases and 3 bases, with 10 bases remaining between them. The CDR3 consists of 13 residues. Germline values: CDR1 LGHNA, CDR2 YSLEER. As handled by the study authors: Reference gene primer amplification yielded estimated nucleated cell counts. Only in-frame clones appear in the TCRdb table, and some are missing; sequencing was by immunoSEQ multiplex PCR. V and J calls and clone size come straight from that table; D and trimming were deduced from the DNA. The profile shows some 77,000 clones, around 87% of them singletons. Sequencing used peripheral blood. The chain is built from TRBV4-3 and TRBJ2-7, with no clear D. This clonotype was sampled from a woman of 80 years or more with active or convalescent COVID-19. The chain's CDR3 is CASSPDILYEQYF. The CDR3 region has the DNA TGCGCCAGCAGCCCTGACATACTCTACGAGCAGTACTTC.